This T cell receptor beta chain appears in the sequencing data of a study of cytomegalovirus exposure and HLA in healthy donors. The PCR made use of 60 Vbeta and 13 Jbeta primers. The assay was immunoSEQ multiplex PCR, and TCRdb's table has in-frame clones only and misses some. Of 100,000 to 150,000 clones listed, roughly 80% are singletons. This clone was counted only a few times. The CDR3 is 14 amino acids. CDR1 is LGHNA, CDR2 YSLEER, per germline. V lost 0 bases and J 10 bases, leaving 13 bases between the germline ends. The chain joins TRBV4-3 to TRBJ2-1; D is possibly TRBD2 (5 bases). This receptor was taken from a man between 18 and 29 years old in good health and CMV-seronegative. The sample comprised PBMCs. In DNA, the CDR3 is TGCGCCAGCAGCCAAGACCTCGGCGGGCTAGAGCAGTTCTTC. This gives the protein CASSQDLGGLEQFF.